These 24 T cell receptor beta chains were all obtained from the same sample, sequenced in a study of blood T cell repertoires in COVID-19. TCRdb's copy holds only in-frame clones and misses some; the assay was immunoSEQ multiplex PCR. The table lists tens of thousands of clones, around 81% of them singletons. Sequenced sample: peripheral blood. These receptor sequences come from a human donor in a cohort sampled during active COVID-19.

The V call is TRBV7-3, the J call TRBJ1-2; 9 bases line up with TRBD1. V dropped 4 bases and J dropped 8; count of bases not matched to a gene: 8. Germline CDR1 and CDR2: SGHTA and FQGTGA. The length of the CDR3 is 14 residues. CDR3 DNA sequence: TGTGCCAGCAGCTCCTCAACAGGGGGCGCGGGCTACACCTTC. Translating it yields CASSSSTGGAGYTF.

This clone appeared a few times. The chain links TRBV3-1 (or the pseudogene TRBV3-2) to TRBJ1-2; 7 nucleotides align to TRBD1. Per the germline V gene, CDR1 is LGHDT and CDR2 is YNNKEL (reference sequence). V shed 9 bases and J 3 bases; nucleotides not matched to a gene: 7. This CDR3 region has 13 residues. The CDR3 nucleotides are TGTGCCAGTTCGACAGGGAAGGACTATGGCTACACCTTC. It encodes CASSTGKDYGYTF.

This clone was counted a single time. This chain uses TRBV5-1 with TRBJ1-1, with D perhaps matching TRBD1 (6 bases). The CDR3 extends over 15 amino acids. V was shortened by 1 base and J by 4 bases, with 14 bases between the two germline ends. Per germline, CDR1 SGHRS and CDR2 YFSETQ. The CDR3 DNA sequence: TGCGCCAGCAGCTTGACCGGGACACTACTCACTGAAGCTTTCTTT. Encoded protein: CASSLTGTLLTEAFF.

The genes are TRBV6-5 and TRBJ2-1, with D possibly being TRBD1 (7 bases). Germline assignment: CDR1 MNHEY and CDR2 SVGAGI. The CDR3 is 15 residues long. Deletions cut 6 bases from V and 0 bases from J, with 12 bases between. The CDR3 nucleotides are TGTGCCAGCAGCTCAGGGGGGAGCTCCTACAATGAGCAGTTCTTC. Encoded protein: CASSSGGSSYNEQFF.

This clone was seen a few times. The V call is TRBV29-1, the J call TRBJ2-5; perhaps TRBD2 as D (5 bases). The CDR3 loop spans 14 amino acids. The germline V gene has CDR1 SQVTM and CDR2 ANQGSEA. With 1 base removed from V and 3 bases from J, the gap between germline ends came to 12 bases. The CDR3 is CSVEGTYGEETQYF. The CDR3 nucleotides are TGCAGCGTTGAAGGGACTTACGGAGAAGAGACCCAGTACTTC.

The V gene is TRBV7-3, the J gene TRBJ2-1; D gene ambiguous. V lost 5 bases to trimming and J lost 6 bases, with 14 bases between them. Germline-derived CDR1 and CDR2 are SGHTA and FQGTGA. This CDR3 is 14 amino acids long. CDR3 in amino acids: CASSPSYPPNEQFF. The DNA of the CDR3 is TGTGCCAGCAGCCCCTCCTACCCCCCCAATGAGCAGTTCTTC.

The table lists this clone with a few counts. The V call is TRBV7-9, the J call TRBJ1-1; D is unclear. CDR1 and CDR2 (germline): SEHNR, FQNEAQ (reference sequence). The CDR3 extends over 13 amino acids. V dropped 4 bases and J dropped 1 base, with 7 bases sitting between them. CDR3 bases: TGTGCCAGCAGCTCGACACAGAACACTGAAGCTTTCTTT. This encodes CASSSTQNTEAFF.

This rearrangement joins TRBV5-1 to TRBJ1-1; D remains unclear. V was trimmed by 0 bases and J by 10 bases, leaving 13 bases between them. Germline V gives CDR1 SGHRS, CDR2 YFSETQ. The CDR3 spans 13 residues. DNA for the CDR3: TGCGCCAGCAGCTTGGGGGCCGAGCCAAGAGCTTTCTTT. It yields the protein CASSLGAEPRAFF.

This clone was seen once. This chain links TRBV5-1 with TRBJ2-3; 8 bases are a match to TRBD1. The length of the CDR3 is 16 residues. Per the germline V gene, CDR1 is SGHRS and CDR2 is YFSETQ. Germline trimming cut 1 base from V and 4 bases from J; bases unmatched to any gene: 8. The CDR3: CASSLSAGGPADTQYF. DNA of the CDR3: TGCGCCAGCAGCTTGTCGGCAGGGGGCCCAGCAGATACGCAGTATTTT. Full variable domain (outside the CDR3, taken from reference TRBV5-1 and TRBJ2-3): KAGVTQTPRYLIKTRGQQVTLSCSPISGHRSVSWYQQTPGQGLQFLFEYFSETQRNKGNFPGRFSGRQFSNSRSEMNVSTLELGDSALYLCASSLSAGGPADTQYFGPGTRLTVL.

The chain joins TRBV24-1 to TRBJ1-2, with D perhaps matching TRBD1 (5 bases). The CDR3 is 14 residues long. Trimming left V 7 bases short and J 0 bases short, with 11 bases between. Germline CDR1 KGHDR, CDR2 SFDVKD. The CDR3 bases are TGTGCCACCAGGCCCGGGGGATCTAACTATGGCTACACCTTC. Protein product: CATRPGGSNYGYTF.

The gene calls are TRBV20-1 and TRBJ1-1; no clear D gene. V dropped 6 bases and J dropped 1 base, with 3 bases sitting between them. Germline assignment: CDR1 DFQATT and CDR2 SNEGSKA (reference sequence). The CDR3 runs 10 residues. CDR3 residues: CSAKNTEAFF. The CDR3, as DNA: TGCAGTGCCAAGAACACTGAAGCTTTCTTT.

The chain joins TRBV20-1 to TRBJ2-1; D uncertain. The germline V gene has CDR1 DFQATT and CDR2 SNEGSKA (reference sequence). The CDR3 is 10 amino acids. DNA for the CDR3: TGCCGGAGCTCCTACAATGAGCAGTTCTTC. It translates to CRSSYNEQFF.

This clone was picked up a small number of times. The chain joins TRBV10-1 to TRBJ1-6; the D is unclear. The V end lost 3 bases, the J end lost 8 bases, and 8 bases lay between the germline ends. Germline loops: CDR1 WNHNN, CDR2 SYGVQD (reference sequence). The CDR3 extends over 13 amino acids. CDR3 sequence reads: CASSDPTDSPLHF. The DNA for the CDR3 is TGCGCCAGCAGTGACCCCACGGATTCACCCCTCCACTTT.

This chain joins TRBV19 and TRBJ1-6; D uncertain. The V and J ends lost 3 bases and 3 bases respectively, with 12 bases between them. There are 16 residues in the CDR3. Germline loops: CDR1 LNHDA, CDR2 SQIVND (reference sequence). In DNA form, the CDR3 reads TGTGCCAGTAGTATCACGGAGTCCCACTATAATTCACCCCTCCACTTT. Protein product: CASSITESHYNSPLHF. The variable domain in full, completed from reference TRBV19 and TRBJ1-6, reads DGGITQSPKYLFRKEGQNVTLSCEQNLNHDAMYWYRQDPGQGLRLIYYSQIVNDFQKGDIAEGYSVSREKKESFPLTVTSAQKNPTAFYLCASSITESHYNSPLHFGNGTRLTVT.

This clone showed up just a few times. The V call is TRBV19, the J call TRBJ1-4; D not certain. Per the germline V gene, CDR1 is LNHDA and CDR2 is SQIVND (reference sequence). Between the trimmed V and J ends, which lost 0 bases and 10 bases, there was a span of 12 bases. The CDR3 is 14 amino acids. The DNA for the CDR3 is TGTGCCAGTAGTATAGATGGCGGGCGAGGAAAACTGTTTTTT. Protein: CASSIDGGRGKLFF.

The DNA for the CDR3 is TGTGCCTGGAGTGTACAAGCGACAGATACGCAGTATTTT. Translated, it gives CAWSVQATDTQYF. The rearrangement uses TRBV30 and TRBJ2-3; no firm D call. This CDR3 region has 13 residues. Trimming shortened V by 0 bases and J by 3 bases, and 7 bases separated the two germline ends. Germline V gene lookup returns CDR1 GTSNPN and CDR2 SVGIG (reference sequence).

This sequence joins TRBV9 and TRBJ2-7; 8 bases map to TRBD1. Germline V CDR1 and CDR2: SGDLS, YYNGEE. The trim removed 0 bases at V and 3 bases at J, leaving 2 bases unmatched. CDR3 size: 14 residues. The CDR3 protein is CASSVAGTGYEQYF. The CDR3 region has the DNA TGTGCCAGCAGCGTAGCCGGGACAGGCTACGAGCAGTACTTC.

This chain links TRBV9 with TRBJ1-5; D is unresolved. V lost 0 bases, J lost 6 bases, and 7 bases lay in between. This CDR3 region has 13 residues. The V gene's germline CDR1 is SGDLS and CDR2 YYNGEE. Here the CDR3 reads CASSVDGSQPQHF. In nucleotides, the CDR3 is TGTGCCAGCAGCGTAGACGGGAGTCAGCCCCAGCATTTT.

V gene TRBV19 combines with J gene TRBJ1-1; 7 bases agree with TRBD1. This CDR3 has 18 residues. The V and J ends lost 5 bases and 3 bases, in that order; junction bases with no gene match: 18. Germline-derived CDR1 and CDR2 are LNHDA and SQIVND (reference sequence). Written as DNA, the CDR3 is TGTGCCAGTAGTTCGCATCGACAGGGTTCCCTTGGCGACACTGAAGCTTTCTTT. Translating it yields CASSSHRQGSLGDTEAFF.

This sequence joins TRBV27 and TRBJ2-1; D call uncertain. CDR1 and CDR2 (germline): MNHEY, SMNVEV (reference sequence). The CDR3 is made up of 13 amino acids. V was shortened by 11 bases and J by 6 bases, with 17 bases between the two germline ends. CDR3: CAAAWSRSNEQFF. The CDR3 bases are TGTGCCGCCGCCTGGTCGCGGAGCAATGAGCAGTTCTTC.

V is TRBV5-1 and J is TRBJ2-1, with 8 bases matching TRBD1. After removal of 0 bases from V and 7 bases from J, the junction contained 9 bases not matched to a gene. The CDR3 loop spans 16 amino acids. Germline CDR1 SGHRS, CDR2 YFSETQ. This chain's CDR3 is CASSLEVQGAGNEQFF. CDR3 bases: TGCGCCAGCAGCTTGGAGGTTCAGGGGGCTGGGAATGAGCAGTTCTTC.

The rearrangement uses TRBV19 and TRBJ2-4, with 9 bases matching TRBD1. This CDR3 is 15 amino acids long. Germline CDR1 reads LNHDA; CDR2 reads SQIVND (reference sequence). V gave up 3 bases and J gave up 6 bases; unmatched junction bases: 6. CDR3 sequence: CASSMDRGTGNIQYF. For the CDR3, the DNA is TGTGCCAGTAGTATGGACAGGGGCACGGGAAACATTCAGTACTTC. Full variable domain (rest looked up from reference TRBV19 and TRBJ2-4): DGGITQSPKYLFRKEGQNVTLSCEQNLNHDAMYWYRQDPGQGLRLIYYSQIVNDFQKGDIAEGYSVSREKKESFPLTVTSAQKNPTAFYLCASSMDRGTGNIQYFGAGTRLSVL.

The chain links TRBV3-1 (or the pseudogene TRBV3-2) to TRBJ1-5; TRBD1 might be the D (5 bases). Deletions cut 4 bases from V and 4 bases from J, with 11 bases between. Germline lookup yields CDR1 LGHDT and CDR2 YNNKEL (reference sequence). The CDR3 has 14 amino acids. CDR3 nucleotides: TGTGCCAGCAGCCTTGGACACTCGAATCAGCCCCAGCATTTT. This sequence encodes CASSLGHSNQPQHF.

The chain joins TRBV6-5 to TRBJ1-1; D gene uncertain. V was pared by 6 bases and J by 0 bases, with 11 bases between. The CDR3 has 14 residues. Germline V lookup: CDR1 MNHEY, CDR2 SVGAGI. CDR3 nucleotide sequence: TGTGCCAGCAGCCGAGCCCCGATGAACACTGAAGCTTTCTTT. It is translated as CASSRAPMNTEAFF.